Following are 13 T cell receptor beta chains from one sample sequenced in a study of shared clonotypes between healthy human individuals (dated by TCRdb to the early 2020s). For the CD8 naive samples, CD45RO-negative cells were positively selected for CCR7, yielding a CD45RA+CCR7+ population from which TemRA cells were excluded. Receptor libraries were prepared by the immunoSEQ multiplex PCR assay. This immuneACCESS table, as held by TCRdb, lists in-frame sequences with V and J called but not all clones. Of the missing ones, under half trace to an unresolved V gene in checked studies; the others have no known cause. A total of about 2.1 million clones appear in this sample, 93% of them only once. Less than 2% of the sample is taken by the ten largest. Sequenced input: naive CD8+ T cells from PBMCs. According to the study, the label for this sample's cell subset or site signals: CD45RA+CCR7+. The receptors were sampled from a man aged 18 to 30 in good health. Some clones in this sample may be carry-over from other donors' samples.

CDR3 region: CASSRDSSFQFF. CDR3 bases: TGTGCCAGTAGTCGGGACTCTTCCTTCCAGTTCTTC. The chain employs TRBV19 and TRBJ2-1, with a tentative D call TRBD2 (6 bases). Trimming removed 5 bases at V and 13 bases at J, with 15 bases between. Per germline, CDR1 LNHDA and CDR2 SQIVND (reference sequence). The CDR3 runs to 12 residues. Full variable domain (outside the CDR3, taken from reference TRBV19 and TRBJ2-1): DGGITQSPKYLFRKEGQNVTLSCEQNLNHDAMYWYRQDPGQGLRLIYYSQIVNDFQKGDIAEGYSVSREKKESFPLTVTSAQKNPTAFYLCASSRDSSFQFFGPGTRLTVL.

The CDR3 reads CASSLGSGSVLYNEQFF. DNA for the CDR3: TGTGCCAGCAGCTTAGGTAGCGGGAGCGTACTCTACAATGAGCAGTTCTTC. The chain is built from TRBV7-8 and TRBJ2-1; 9 bases match TRBD2. The CDR3 contains 17 residues. CDR1 SGHVS and CDR2 FQNEAQ come from the germline V gene. With 1 base clipped from V and 3 bases from J, the junction kept 7 bases outside the gene matches.

The genes are TRBV5-1 and TRBJ1-1; D gene uncertain. The CDR3 has 13 amino acids. Trimming removed 0 bases at V and 6 bases at J, with 9 bases between. Germline loops: CDR1 SGHRS, CDR2 YFSETQ. The CDR3 region is CASSLEAAPEAFF. CDR3 DNA: TGCGCCAGCAGCTTGGAGGCAGCCCCTGAAGCTTTCTTT. Together with reference TRBV5-1 and TRBJ1-1, the CDR3 gives the full variable domain: KAGVTQTPRYLIKTRGQQVTLSCSPISGHRSVSWYQQTPGQGLQFLFEYFSETQRNKGNFPGRFSGRQFSNSRSEMNVSTLELGDSALYLCASSLEAAPEAFFGQGTRLTVV.

This clone was recorded only once. The J gene is TRBJ2-7, the V gene TRBV28; D is unresolved. V lost 1 base and J lost 4, with 11 bases in between. This CDR3 spans 14 amino acids. Per germline, CDR1 MDHEN and CDR2 SYDVKM. The CDR3 bases are TGTGCCAGCAGTTTATTGTCTTTTGGGTACGAGCAGTACTTC. Encoded protein: CASSLLSFGYEQYF.

Of note for this clone: This CDR3 is also generated by other DNA sequences in the sample. The chain joins TRBV5-1 to TRBJ2-7; the match to TRBD1 covers 7 bases. The J segment lost 2 bases and the V segment lost 7 bases, leaving 6 bases of the junction unmatched. The CDR3 contains 13 residues. CDR1 is SGHRS, CDR2 YFSETQ, per germline. The CDR3 DNA sequence: TGCGCCAGCTCAGAAACAGGGGCCTACGAGCAGTACTTC. This encodes CASSETGAYEQYF.

About this clone itself: The sample holds other DNA sequences that translate to the same CDR3. The chain joins TRBV19 to TRBJ2-1; TRBD2 matches 11 bases. J lost 4 bases, V lost 7 bases, and 0 bases had no gene match. The CDR3 contains 13 residues. CDR1 LNHDA and CDR2 SQIVND come from the germline V gene (reference sequence). CDR3 nucleotides: TGTGCCAGTACTAGCGGGGGGTACAATGAGCAGTTCTTC. Residues: CASTSGGYNEQFF.

The chain employs TRBV9 and TRBJ2-5; TRBD2 is a possible D gene (5 bases). CDR1 SGDLS and CDR2 YYNGEE come from the germline V gene. V lost 3 bases, J lost 5 bases, and 20 bases lay in between. CDR3 length: 16 amino acids. The DNA for the CDR3 is TGTGCCAGCAGCGCTGGAGCGGAATTTGATCATGAGACCCAGTACTTC. It yields the protein CASSAGAEFDHETQYF.

The V call is TRBV14, the J call TRBJ2-7; D is ambiguous. The V gene lost 1 base and the J gene lost 1 base, with 14 bases spanning the gap. The CDR3 is 16 residues long. The germline CDR1 and CDR2 sequences are SGHDN and FVKESK. CDR3 in amino acids: CASSQVPRTVSYEQYF. The CDR3 DNA reads TGTGCCAGCAGCCAAGTGCCGAGGACGGTTTCCTACGAGCAGTACTTC.

The CDR3 loop is CASSPRDREGEQYF. CDR3 in DNA: TGTGCCAGCAGCCCCCGGGACAGGGAGGGCGAGCAGTACTTC. This chain links TRBV9 with TRBJ2-7; 9 nucleotides match TRBD1. V was clipped by 4 bases and J by 6 bases; unmatched bases: 8. CDR1 SGDLS and CDR2 YYNGEE come from the germline V gene. This CDR3 is 14 amino acids long.

The sample holds one count of this clone. The chain uses TRBV4-1 and TRBJ2-3, with D possibly being TRBD1 (6 bases). The CDR3 runs to 16 residues. CDR1 MGHRA and CDR2 YSYEKL come from the germline V gene. The ends were cut back, 0 bases at V and 2 bases at J, with 12 bases in the middle. DNA of the CDR3: TGCGCCAGCAGCCAAGAGGCAGGGGAATTCACAGATACGCAGTATTTT. It is translated as CASSQEAGEFTDTQYF.

The chain couples TRBV7-9 to TRBJ1-1; D uncertain. In germline, CDR1 is SEHNR, CDR2 FQNEAQ (reference sequence). This CDR3 region has 12 residues. V was shortened by 10 bases and J by 1 base, with 10 bases between the two germline ends. CDR3 sequence reads: CATRRGNTEAFF. The CDR3 coding sequence is TGTGCCACCAGGCGAGGGAACACTGAAGCTTTCTTT.

The gene calls are TRBV19 and TRBJ2-7; 7 positions match TRBD1. V lost 0 bases and J lost 3; bases outside the gene matches: 8. Germline CDR1 is LNHDA and CDR2 is SQIVND (reference sequence). The CDR3 is made up of 16 amino acids. The CDR3 sequence: CASSIDLETGIYEQYF. The CDR3 coding sequence is TGTGCCAGTAGTATAGATCTGGAGACAGGGATCTACGAGCAGTACTTC.

The V call is TRBV11-2, the J call TRBJ2-7, with 9 bases that match TRBD1. Trimming removed 5 bases from V and 0 bases from J; junction bases left unmatched: 8. The V gene's germline CDR1 is SGHAT and CDR2 FQNNGV. The CDR3 contains 16 residues. The CDR3 sequence is CASSARRDRDSYEQYF. The DNA for the CDR3 is TGTGCCAGCAGCGCACGCCGGGACAGGGACTCCTACGAGCAGTACTTC.